This T cell receptor beta chain comes out of a study of cytomegalovirus exposure and HLA in healthy donors. Notes on the study in general: A few CMV-associated chains were confirmed in vitro to be specific for CMV antigens. A later analysis showed TCR association rates differing by HLA locus, peaking at DRB1 and lowest at HLA-C. In a later analysis, CMV-associated beta chains were mostly HLA-associated, it appeared.

Sampled while nominally healthy, donors likely had unrecorded immune exposures. For this clone: Its antigen remains unknown.

CDR1 and CDR2 (germline): SGDLS, YYNGEE. The CDR3 is made up of 14 amino acids. The V and J ends lost 4 bases and 2 bases, in that order; junction bases with no gene match: 4. PCR used 60 Vbeta primers and 13 Jbeta primers. Profiling relied on immunoSEQ multiplex PCR, and the TCRdb table lists in-frame clones only, not all of them. The sample carries some 150,000 clones, 70% to 90% recorded once. Sequencing used PBMCs. This receptor was taken from a woman aged 30 to 39 in good health and CMV-seronegative. The genes are TRBV9 and TRBJ2-7, with TRBD1 identical over 9 bases. This CDR3 is CASSKGQGPYEQYF. CDR3 DNA sequence: TGTGCCAGCAGCAAGGGACAGGGCCCCTACGAGCAGTACTTC.